This T cell receptor (beta chain) was captured in a study of shared clonotypes between healthy human individuals (TCRdb year 2020). Some background on the complete study: The cohort included a few men and two women between 18 and 49 years of age. Per donor, three plates each were used for CD4 naive and CD4 memory, two for CD8 naive, and one for CD8 memory. Blood TCR repertoires of roughly five healthy adults were deeply sequenced to estimate repertoire size and the extent of clonotype sharing between individuals. To increase sequencing depth and limit assay-specific biases, TCR repertoire library preparation and sequencing were carried out by different laboratories using diverse techniques. Each donor's leukapheresis produced roughly between roughly 0.85 and 10 billion PBMCs.

Remarks on this clone: It has no known antigen specificity. No much larger clonotype is one base removed from it; base qualities were not supplied.

The junction shows trimming of 4 bases on V and 8 bases on J, and the gene matches do not reach 3 bases of it. According to the germline V gene, CDR1 reads SGHTA and CDR2 reads FQGTGA. The CDR3 starts with the cysteine, ends with the phenylalanine, and has 13 residues. Only CDR3 DNA is held: 39 bases, read in frame from base 1. The donors were healthy, HIV-negative adults with no recently reported acute infections or vaccinations. Every donor was a Caucasian adult residing in Nashville, Tennessee, USA. Magnetic negative selection was used to enrich CD4+ T cells, after which naive cells were positively selected on CD45RA and the negative fraction became the memory subset. After blood collection by leukapheresis, PBMCs were isolated using Ficoll-Histopaque density gradient centrifugation and then cryopreserved in the vapor phase of liquid nitrogen. Purity and quantity of every magnetically sorted T cell population were checked by analytical flow cytometry. From each sorted fraction, genomic DNA was isolated and quantified by UV absorbance on a Nanodrop 2000c.

Broad study findings and their caveats: Incomplete sequencing was indicated by rarefaction of sorted-subset datasets, despite the large sequencing depth. The genetic and exposure-history diversity represented was limited by the small number of donors. Sampling was restricted to blood, and TCR repertoires in tissue are likely to differ from TCR repertoires in blood. Higher generation probabilities were observed for clonotypes shared by all four sorted-subset donors than for non-shared clonotypes. Pairwise subsampling led to the expectation that sequencing depth would affect the degree of clonotype sharing among donors. Across four donors, 4.5% to 6.5% of naive CD4, approximately 3.5% of naive CD8, about 2.3% of memory CD4, and approximately 0.4% of memory CD8 clonotypes were shared. Estimated clonotype richness was generally larger for naive than for memory subsets.

Using the deep immunoSEQ assay, multiplex PCR amplified TCR CDR3 regions from genomic DNA. Genomic DNA extracted from each cell subset was distributed evenly over all wells of several immunoSEQ 96-well plates, and each plate served as one replicate. For sorted subsets, each replicate PCR was loaded with 200 ng genomic DNA, equivalent to roughly 30,000 T cell genomes. Purified libraries were measured with a Qubit 3.0 fluorometer, size-checked on a Bioanalyzer 2100, and measured again with the KAPA Library Quantification kit. Every immunoSEQ 96-well plate was sequenced on a separate single-read 150-cycle Illumina NextSeq 550 flow cell. The authors' pipeline ran thus. Because the immunoSEQ output held only junctional sequences and lacked quality scores, the filtering could not match the filtering applied to full-length reads. Sequences were annotated with PyIR, a Python wrapper for IgBLAST v1.9, using IMGT germline references to assign V/J genes and CDR3. Reads with weak V/J assignments (E-value above 1e-6), missing CDR3, stop codons, out-of-frame junctions, or ambiguous translated residues were removed. V3J clonotypes were defined by identical inferred V gene, J gene, and CDR3 amino acid sequence. To compute the percentage overlap between repertoires, the number of shared unique clonotypes was divided by the size of the smaller repertoire. RTK rarefaction, the Chao1 estimator, and Recon v2.1 estimates of unobserved clonotypes were used to assess repertoire richness. Generation probabilities for all TCRbeta clonotypes obtained by the gDNA method from a handful of donors were computed using OLGA. In TCRdb, the immuneACCESS table is reduced to in-frame sequences with V and J assigned. These tables do not hold every clone; where another copy was compared, an unresolved V gene accounts for under half, and the others remain unexplained. The D gene and trimming were derived from the DNA, and the V and J assignments and clone size from that table. The sample data list around 720,000 clones, and around 73% of these were observed just once. The top ten hold around 2% of the sample.

The sequenced sample was memory CD4+ T cells sorted from blood. The sample's cell subset or site, from its label and the paper: CD45RA-negative fraction. This TCR was sampled from a woman in her 30s in good health. The chain links TRBV7-3 with TRBJ1-2; 11 central bases correspond to TRBD1. The nucleotide sequence is given as TGTGCCAGCAGCTCGGACAGGGGGCTCGGCTACACCTTC. The translation is CASSSDRGLGYTF.